These 6 T cell receptor beta chains originate from one sample sequenced in a study of T cell repertoires in cytomegalovirus infection. TCRdb re-called the reads with MiXCR, one entry per CDR3 protein. This sample has 200,000 to 250,000 distinct CDR3 sequences, with about 7% found just once. Sequencing was done on a sample of PBMCs. All receptors derive from a human donor in good health (CMV status not recorded). Some clones in this sample may be carry-over from other donors' samples.

In its sample, this clonotype was seen many times. The chain combines TRBV7-6 with TRBJ2-5; 8 nucleotides line up with TRBD1. There are 13 residues in the CDR3. Germline lookup yields CDR1 SGHVS and CDR2 FNYEAQ. V trimming: 5 bases; J trimming: 8 bases; junction bases outside the gene matches: 7. For the CDR3, the DNA is TGTGCCAGCAGCGTCGGACAGGGACGTACCCAGTACTTC. As protein: CASSVGQGRTQYF. The whole variable domain, filled in from reference TRBV7-6 and TRBJ2-5, reads GAGVSQSPRYKVTKRGQDVALRCDPISGHVSLYWYRQALGQGPEFLTYFNYEAQQDKSGLPNDRFSAERPEGSISTLTIQRTEQRDSAMYRCASSVGQGRTQYFGPGTRLLVL.

This clonotype was counted ten times or more. The chain carries TRBV20-1 and TRBJ2-4; D unresolved. CDR1 and CDR2 (germline): DFQATT, SNEGSKA (reference sequence). V dropped 8 bases and J dropped 4 bases, with 15 bases sitting between them. The CDR3 consists of 13 residues. CDR3 loop: CSCRGTLKNIQYF. CDR3 in DNA: TGCAGTTGCCGAGGCACCCTAAAAAACATTCAGTACTTC.

This clonotype was found many times. The V call is TRBV7-2, the J call TRBJ2-1; 8 bases are shared with TRBD2. Trimming at V came to 5 bases and at J to 7 bases, leaving 10 bases not matched to a gene. CDR1 is SGHTA and CDR2 is FQGNSA in the germline V gene. The CDR3 consists of 15 residues. The CDR3 DNA sequence: TGTGCCAGCAGCCGGCAGCGGGGGCCGGGGAATGAGCAGTTCTTC. Translated: CASSRQRGPGNEQFF.

This clonotype has at least ten counts. The V call is TRBV6-6, the J call TRBJ1-1; maybe TRBD1 (6 bases). CDR1 MNHNY and CDR2 SVGAGI come from the germline V gene (reference sequence). V was trimmed by 6 bases and J by 2 bases, leaving 13 bases between them. The CDR3 totals 14 residues. The CDR3 spells CASSPSDRNTEAFF. CDR3 nucleotide sequence: TGTGCCAGCAGCCCTTCGGACAGAAACACTGAAGCTTTCTTT.

This clonotype was detected ten times or more. CDR3 protein: CSVGTAISEQFF. The CDR3, as DNA: TGCAGCGTTGGAACAGCGATTTCTGAGCAGTTCTTC. The chain recombines TRBV29-1 with TRBJ2-1; no firm D call. CDR1 is SQVTM and CDR2 is ANQGSEA in the germline V gene. Trimming took 4 bases from V and 9 from J, leaving 13 bases between them. The CDR3 loop spans 12 amino acids.

This clonotype was detected many times. The CDR3 loop reads CASSPRGDRGASPPWV. As DNA, the CDR3 is TGTGCCAGCTCACCAAGAGGAGACCGGGGGGCCTCTCCCCCCTGGGTC. V usage is TRBV18 and J usage is TRBJ2-7, with D perhaps TRBD2 (7 bases). The CDR3 totals 16 residues. Per the germline V gene, CDR1 is KGHSH and CDR2 is LQKENI.